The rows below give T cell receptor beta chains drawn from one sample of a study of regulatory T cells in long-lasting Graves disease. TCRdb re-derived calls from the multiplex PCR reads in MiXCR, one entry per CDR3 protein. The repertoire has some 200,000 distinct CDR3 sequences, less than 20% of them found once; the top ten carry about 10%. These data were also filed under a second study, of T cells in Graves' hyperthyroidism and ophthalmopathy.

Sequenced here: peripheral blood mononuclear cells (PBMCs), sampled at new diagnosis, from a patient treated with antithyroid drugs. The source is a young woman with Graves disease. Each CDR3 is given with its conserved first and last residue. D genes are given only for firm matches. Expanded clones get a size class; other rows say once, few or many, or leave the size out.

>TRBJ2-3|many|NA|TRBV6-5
CASSYSKSGSTDTQYF
TGTGCCAGCAGTTACTCGAAGTCCGGATCCACAGATACGCAGTATTTT
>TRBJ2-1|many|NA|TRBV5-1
CASSLGGSRYNEQFF
TGCGCCAGCAGCTTGGGAGGGTCTCGGTACAATGAGCAGTTCTTC
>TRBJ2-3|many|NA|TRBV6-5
CASSFSGTQYF
TGTGCCAGCAGTTTCTCGGGTACGCAGTATTTT
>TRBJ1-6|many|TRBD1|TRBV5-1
CASSAGQGSGSPLHF
TGCGCCAGCAGCGCAGGACAGGGGTCAGGTTCACCCCTCCACTTT
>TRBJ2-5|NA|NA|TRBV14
CASSHSETQYF
TGTGCCAGCAGCCATTCTGAGACCCAGTACTTC
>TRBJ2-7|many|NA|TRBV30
CACNYRDLGQYF
TGTGCCTGTAACTACCGGGACTTAGGGCAGTACTTC
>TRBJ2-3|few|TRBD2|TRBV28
CASSFPGLGGGPDTQYF
TGTGCCAGCAGTTTTCCGGGACTAGGAGGCGGGCCGGATACGCAGTATTTT
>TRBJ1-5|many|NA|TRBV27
CASSFREGQPQHF
TGTGCCAGCAGTTTTCGGGAGGGGCAGCCCCAGCATTTT
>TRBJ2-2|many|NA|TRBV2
CASSLVQGGGELFF
TGTGCCAGCAGTTTGGTCCAGGGGGGCGGGGAGCTGTTTTTT
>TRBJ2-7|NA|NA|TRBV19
CASRVGGGDEQYF
TGTGCCAGTAGGGTGGGAGGCGGCGACGAGCAGTACTTC
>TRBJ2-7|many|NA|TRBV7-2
CASSLTGRLSEQYF
TGTGCCAGCAGCTTAACGGGACGGCTGAGCGAGCAGTACTTC
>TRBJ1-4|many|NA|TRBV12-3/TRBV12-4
CASSLGWEKLFF
TGTGCCAGCAGTCTAGGGTGGGAAAAACTGTTTTTT
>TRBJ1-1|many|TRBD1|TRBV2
CASGPQGGSEAFF
TGTGCCAGCGGTCCCCAGGGGGGCTCTGAAGCTTTCTTT
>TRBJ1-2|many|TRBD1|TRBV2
CASIVTGGYGYTF
TGTGCCAGCATCGTGACAGGGGGCTATGGCTACACCTTC
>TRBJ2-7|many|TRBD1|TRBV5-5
CASSTDREWEQYF
TGTGCCAGCAGTACGGACAGGGAATGGGAGCAGTACTTC
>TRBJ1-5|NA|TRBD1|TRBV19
CASSIRGLNNQPQHF
TGTGCCAGTAGTATAAGGGGGCTAAACAATCAGCCCCAGCATTTT